This T cell receptor beta chain was captured in a study of control samples from healthy donors and cancer patients (TCRdb year 2020). The library was produced with the immunoSEQ multiplex PCR assay. TCRdb re-hosts the immuneACCESS table, in-frame sequences only. Its copies lack some clones; in the studies checked, an unresolved V gene accounts for under half of them, and the cause for the rest is not known. The sample includes about 51,000 clones, with roughly nine tenths observed a single time. Together, the top ten hold roughly 1.5% of the sample. Concerning this clone: What antigen it recognizes has not been identified. It has no much larger one-base neighbor in the sample; base qualities were not kept.

Including cysteine and phenylalanine, the CDR3 has 11 amino acids. Only the CDR3 part of the read is kept: 33 bases, read in frame from the first base. The germline V gene (reference sequence) supplies CDR1 MNHNY and CDR2 SVGAGI. V and J lose 4 bases and 13 bases, and a span of 14 bases separates them. The chain was built from TRBV6-6 and TRBJ2-7, with no confident D gene call. The sequenced material came from PBMCs. This sequence originates from a man aged 40-49 years with colorectal cancer. The CDR3 region has the sequence CASSSQGLAYF. The nucleotides read TGTGCCAGCAGTTCCCAAGGGTTGGCTTACTTC.